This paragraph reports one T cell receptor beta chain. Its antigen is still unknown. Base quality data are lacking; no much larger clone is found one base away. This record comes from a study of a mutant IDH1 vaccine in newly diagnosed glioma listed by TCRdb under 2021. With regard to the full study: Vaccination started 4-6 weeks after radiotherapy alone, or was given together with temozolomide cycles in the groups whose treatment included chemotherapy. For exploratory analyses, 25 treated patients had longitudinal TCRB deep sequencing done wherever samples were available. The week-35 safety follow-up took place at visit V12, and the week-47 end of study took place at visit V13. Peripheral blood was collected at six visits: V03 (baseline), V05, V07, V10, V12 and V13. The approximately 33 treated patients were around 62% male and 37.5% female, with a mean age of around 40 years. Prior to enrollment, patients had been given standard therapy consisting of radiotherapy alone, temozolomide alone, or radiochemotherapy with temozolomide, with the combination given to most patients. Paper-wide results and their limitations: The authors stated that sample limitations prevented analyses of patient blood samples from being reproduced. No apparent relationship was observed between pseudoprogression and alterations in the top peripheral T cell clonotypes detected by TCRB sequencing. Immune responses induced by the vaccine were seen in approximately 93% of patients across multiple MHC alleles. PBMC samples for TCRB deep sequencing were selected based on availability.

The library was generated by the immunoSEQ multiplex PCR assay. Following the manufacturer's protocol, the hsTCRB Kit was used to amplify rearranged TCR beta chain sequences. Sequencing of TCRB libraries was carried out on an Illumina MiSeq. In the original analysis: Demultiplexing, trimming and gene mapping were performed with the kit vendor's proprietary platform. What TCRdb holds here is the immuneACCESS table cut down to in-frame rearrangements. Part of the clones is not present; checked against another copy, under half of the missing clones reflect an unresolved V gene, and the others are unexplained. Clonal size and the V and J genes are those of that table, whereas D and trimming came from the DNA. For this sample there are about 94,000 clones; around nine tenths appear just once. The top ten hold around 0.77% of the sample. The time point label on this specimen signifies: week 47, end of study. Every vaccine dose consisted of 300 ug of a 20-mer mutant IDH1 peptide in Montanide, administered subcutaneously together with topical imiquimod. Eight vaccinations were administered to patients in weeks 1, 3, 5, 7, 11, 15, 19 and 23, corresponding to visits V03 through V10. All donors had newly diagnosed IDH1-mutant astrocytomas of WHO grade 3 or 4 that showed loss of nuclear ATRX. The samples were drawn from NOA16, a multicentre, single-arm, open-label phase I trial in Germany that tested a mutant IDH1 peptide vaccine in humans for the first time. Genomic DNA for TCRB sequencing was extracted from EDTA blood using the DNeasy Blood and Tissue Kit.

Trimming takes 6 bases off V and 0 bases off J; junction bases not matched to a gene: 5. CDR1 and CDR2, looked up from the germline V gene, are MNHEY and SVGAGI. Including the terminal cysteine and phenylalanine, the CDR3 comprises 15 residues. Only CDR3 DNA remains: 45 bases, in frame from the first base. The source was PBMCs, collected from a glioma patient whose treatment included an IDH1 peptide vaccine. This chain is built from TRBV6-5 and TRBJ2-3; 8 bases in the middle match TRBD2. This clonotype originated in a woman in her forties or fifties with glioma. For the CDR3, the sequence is CASSKTSASTDTQYF. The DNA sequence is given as TGTGCCAGCAGCAAGACTAGCGCTAGCACAGATACGCAGTATTTT.